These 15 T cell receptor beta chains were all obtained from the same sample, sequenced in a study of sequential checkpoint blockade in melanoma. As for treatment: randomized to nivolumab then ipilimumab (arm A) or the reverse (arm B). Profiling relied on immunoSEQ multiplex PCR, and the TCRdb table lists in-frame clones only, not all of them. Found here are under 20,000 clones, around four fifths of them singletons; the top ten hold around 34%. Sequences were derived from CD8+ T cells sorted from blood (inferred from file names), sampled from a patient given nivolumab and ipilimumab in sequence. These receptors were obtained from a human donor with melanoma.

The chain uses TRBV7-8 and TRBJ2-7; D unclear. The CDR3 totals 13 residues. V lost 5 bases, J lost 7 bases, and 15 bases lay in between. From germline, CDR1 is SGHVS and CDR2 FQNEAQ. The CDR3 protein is CASSPSGFQEQYF. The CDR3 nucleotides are TGTGCCAGCAGCCCCTCCGGGTTTCAGGAGCAGTACTTC.

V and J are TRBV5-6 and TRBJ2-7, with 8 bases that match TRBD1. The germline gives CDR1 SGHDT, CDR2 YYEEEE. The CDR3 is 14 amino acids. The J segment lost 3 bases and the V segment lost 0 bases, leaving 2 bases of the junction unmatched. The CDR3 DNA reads TGTGCCAGCAGCTTGGGGACAGGGATCTACGAGCAGTACTTC. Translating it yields CASSLGTGIYEQYF. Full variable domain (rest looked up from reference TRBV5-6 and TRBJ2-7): DAGVTQSPTHLIKTRGQQVTLRCSPKSGHDTVSWYQQALGQGPQFIFQYYEEEERQRGNFPDRFSGHQFPNYSSELNVNALLLGDSALYLCASSLGTGIYEQYFGPGTRLTVT.

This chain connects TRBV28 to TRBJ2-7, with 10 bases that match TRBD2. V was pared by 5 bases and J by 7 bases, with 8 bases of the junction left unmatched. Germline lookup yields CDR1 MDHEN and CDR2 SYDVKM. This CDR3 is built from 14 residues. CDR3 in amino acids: CASSPSGSSGEQYF. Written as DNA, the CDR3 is TGTGCCAGCAGTCCTAGCGGGAGCTCTGGGGAGCAGTACTTC.

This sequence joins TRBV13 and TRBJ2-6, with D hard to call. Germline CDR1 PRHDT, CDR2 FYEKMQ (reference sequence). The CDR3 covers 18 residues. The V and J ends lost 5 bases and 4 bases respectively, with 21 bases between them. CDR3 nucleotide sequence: TGTGCCAGCAGCCAAAGACAAGATCCTTTTGAGGGGGCCAACGTCCTGACTTTC. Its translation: CASSQRQDPFEGANVLTF.

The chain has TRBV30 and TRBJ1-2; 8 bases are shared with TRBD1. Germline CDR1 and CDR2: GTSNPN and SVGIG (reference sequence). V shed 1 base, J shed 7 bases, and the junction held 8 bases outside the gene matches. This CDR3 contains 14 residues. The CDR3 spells CAWSGATGGPGYTF. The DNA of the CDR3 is TGTGCCTGGAGTGGGGCAACAGGGGGACCTGGCTACACCTTC.

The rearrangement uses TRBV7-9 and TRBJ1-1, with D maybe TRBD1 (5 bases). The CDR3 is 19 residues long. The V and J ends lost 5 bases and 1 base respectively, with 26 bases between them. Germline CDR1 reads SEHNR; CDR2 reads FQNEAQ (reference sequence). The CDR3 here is CASSPMWGGNMLRNTEAFF. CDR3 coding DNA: TGTGCCAGCAGCCCAATGTGGGGGGGGAACATGTTGAGGAACACTGAAGCTTTCTTT.

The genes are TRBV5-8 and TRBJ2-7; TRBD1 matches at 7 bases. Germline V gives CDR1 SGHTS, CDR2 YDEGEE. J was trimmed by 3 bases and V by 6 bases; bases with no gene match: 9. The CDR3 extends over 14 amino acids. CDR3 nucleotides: TGTGCCAGCAAAGACAGGGTCGGCTACTACGAGCAGTACTTC. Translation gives CASKDRVGYYEQYF.

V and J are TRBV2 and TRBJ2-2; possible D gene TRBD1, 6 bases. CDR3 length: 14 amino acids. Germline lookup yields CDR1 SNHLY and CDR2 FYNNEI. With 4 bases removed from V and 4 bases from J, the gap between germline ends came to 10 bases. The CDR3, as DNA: TGTGCCAGCAGTGCAGGGGCCAGCACCGGGGAGCTGTTTTTT. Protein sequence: CASSAGASTGELFF.

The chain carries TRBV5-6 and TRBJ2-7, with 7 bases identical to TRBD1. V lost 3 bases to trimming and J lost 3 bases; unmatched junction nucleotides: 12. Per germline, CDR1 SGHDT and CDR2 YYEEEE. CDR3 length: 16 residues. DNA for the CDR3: TGTGCCAGCAGCTCAGAACAGGGGTTTCAACTCTACGAGCAGTACTTC. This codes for CASSSEQGFQLYEQYF.

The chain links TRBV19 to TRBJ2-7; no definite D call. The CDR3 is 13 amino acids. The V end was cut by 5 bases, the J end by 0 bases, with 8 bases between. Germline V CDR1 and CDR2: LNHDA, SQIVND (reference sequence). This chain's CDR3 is CASSPGRSYEQYF. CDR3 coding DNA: TGTGCCAGTAGTCCGGGTCGCTCCTACGAGCAGTACTTC.

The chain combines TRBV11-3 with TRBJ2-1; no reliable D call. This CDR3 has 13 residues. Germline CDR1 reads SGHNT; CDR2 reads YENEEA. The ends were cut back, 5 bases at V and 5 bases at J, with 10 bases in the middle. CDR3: CASSLRRDNEQFF. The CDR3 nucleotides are TGTGCCAGCAGCCTCCGCCGAGACAATGAGCAGTTCTTC.

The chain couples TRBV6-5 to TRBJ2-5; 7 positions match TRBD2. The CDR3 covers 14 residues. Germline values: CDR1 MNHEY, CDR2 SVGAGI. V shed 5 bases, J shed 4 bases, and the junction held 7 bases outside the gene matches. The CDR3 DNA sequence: TGTGCCAGCAGTAGAGCTAGCGGCACAGAGACCCAGTACTTC. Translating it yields CASSRASGTETQYF.

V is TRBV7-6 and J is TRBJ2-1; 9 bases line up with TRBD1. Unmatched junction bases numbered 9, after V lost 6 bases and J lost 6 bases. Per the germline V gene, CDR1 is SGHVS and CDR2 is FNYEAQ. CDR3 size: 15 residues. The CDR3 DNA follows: TGTGCCAGCAGTCCGGGACAGGGAGTCGGCAATGAGCAGTTCTTC. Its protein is CASSPGQGVGNEQFF.

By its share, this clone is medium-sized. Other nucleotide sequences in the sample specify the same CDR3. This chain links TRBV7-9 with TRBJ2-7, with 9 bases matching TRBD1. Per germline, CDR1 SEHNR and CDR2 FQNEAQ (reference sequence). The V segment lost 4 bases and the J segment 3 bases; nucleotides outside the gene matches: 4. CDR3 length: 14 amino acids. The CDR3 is CASSSRDRDYEQYF. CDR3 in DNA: TGTGCCAGCAGCTCCCGGGACAGGGACTACGAGCAGTACTTC.

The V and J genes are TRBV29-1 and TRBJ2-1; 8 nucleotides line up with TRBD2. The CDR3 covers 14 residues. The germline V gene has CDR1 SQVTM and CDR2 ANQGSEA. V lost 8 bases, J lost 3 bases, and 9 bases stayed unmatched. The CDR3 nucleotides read TGCAGCTCTCTCCCCGGGGGGGTCTACAATGAGCAGTTCTTC. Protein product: CSSLPGGVYNEQFF.